Below, one T cell receptor beta chain is given with its context. These data originate in a study of T cell changes during pregnancy in multiple sclerosis. Germline CDR1 and CDR2: MDHEN and SYDVKM. The CDR3 totals 14 residues. V shed 6 bases and J shed 3 bases, with 14 bases lying between them. Assay: immunoSEQ multiplex PCR; the TCRdb copy retains only in-frame clones and omits some. The sample holds more than 90,000 clones, 91% seen once. The V and J genes are TRBV28 and TRBJ1-1; D possibly corresponds to TRBD1 (5 bases). The clonotype originates from a female donor with multiple sclerosis, enrolled in a pregnancy study. The sequencing used peripheral blood, collected in the second trimester of pregnancy. For the CDR3, the DNA is TGTGCCAGCAGGGGGACTGGGTCGTACACTGAAGCTTTCTTT. It is translated as CASRGTGSYTEAFF. The entire variable domain, with the rest obtained from reference TRBV28 and TRBJ1-1, is as follows: DVKVTQSSRYLVKRTGEKVFLECVQDMDHENMFWYRQDPGLGLRLIYFSYDVKMKEKGDIPEGYSVSREKKERFSLILESASTNQTSMYLCASRGTGSYTEAFFGQGTRLTVV.